The 7 T cell receptor beta chains listed next were all sequenced from one sample in a study of Tregs in tolerant kidney transplant recipients. Sequencing was performed with immunoSEQ multiplex PCR; in TCRdb, only in-frame clones are kept and a portion is missing. The table lists about 94,000 clones, more than 85% of them singletons. The source was CD4+ T cells from blood, collected before the transplant. All receptors derive from a human donor who received a combined kidney and bone marrow transplant.

Notes on this clone: One end of the junction varies from germline; a read error may be responsible. The V and J genes are TRBV5-6 and TRBJ1-2; D gene ambiguous. The V gene's germline CDR1 is SGHDT and CDR2 YYEEEE. The CDR3 runs 14 residues. CDR3 sequence: CVSIHTKTRSRYTF. The CDR3 DNA follows: TGTGTCAGCATCCACACTAAGACTCGCTCTCGCTACACCTTC.

The chain recombines TRBV10-3 with TRBJ2-7; a weak D match, TRBD2 (5 bases). Trimming removed 8 bases at V and 4 bases at J, with 15 bases between. The length of the CDR3 is 13 residues. Germline V gene lookup returns CDR1 ENHRY and CDR2 SYGVKD. The CDR3 region is CAIWENGVYEQYF. CDR3 in DNA: TGTGCCATCTGGGAAAACGGGGTGTACGAGCAGTACTTC.

This sequence joins TRBV11-2 and TRBJ2-1; a possible D gene is TRBD2 (5 bases). This CDR3 has 16 amino acids. Germline CDR1 is SGHAT and CDR2 is FQNNGV. V gave up 5 bases and J gave up 0 bases, with 14 bases separating them. The CDR3 loop is CASSPLRGPSYNEQFF. Written as DNA, the CDR3 is TGTGCCAGCAGCCCCCTCCGGGGTCCCTCCTACAATGAGCAGTTCTTC.

This clone was counted a single time. The chain is built from TRBV7-3 and TRBJ2-1; a possible D gene is TRBD1 (5 bases). CDR1 and CDR2 (germline): SGHTA, FQGTGA. The length of the CDR3 is 13 residues. Trimming took off 4 bases at V and 4 bases at J, with 8 bases between the two ends. CDR3 in amino acids: CASSSKGYNEQFF. The DNA for the CDR3 is TGTGCCAGCAGCTCCAAGGGGTACAATGAGCAGTTCTTC. The variable domain in full, completed from reference TRBV7-3 and TRBJ2-1, reads GAGVSQTPSNKVTEKGKYVELRCDPISGHTALYWYRQSLGQGPEFLIYFQGTGAADDSGLPNDRFFAVRPEGSVSTLKIQRTERGDSAVYLCASSSKGYNEQFFGPGTRLTVL.

The CDR3 here is CASSNSVQSDEKLFF. DNA for the CDR3: TGTGCCAGCAGCAATTCGGTACAGTCAGATGAAAAACTGTTTTTT. V usage is TRBV21-1 and J usage is TRBJ1-4; the table assigns TRBD1, which was not confirmed against the DNA. TRBV21-1 is a documented pseudogene. The CDR3 runs 15 residues.

The V gene is TRBV5-1, the J gene TRBJ2-7; D is possibly TRBD1 (5 bases). With 1 base removed from V and 2 bases from J, the gap between germline ends came to 10 bases. Germline-derived CDR1 and CDR2 are SGHRS and YFSETQ. This CDR3 spans 14 amino acids. The DNA of the CDR3 is TGCGCCAGCAGCTTGAGGACAACCACCTACGAGCAGTACTTC. Amino acid sequence: CASSLRTTTYEQYF.

The chain recombines TRBV6-1 with TRBJ2-7; D is uncertain. Germline loops: CDR1 MNHNS, CDR2 SASEGT. Trimming shortened V by 5 bases and J by 7 bases, and 18 bases separated the two germline ends. This CDR3 is 14 amino acids long. This CDR3 is CASSSPGYPGEQYF. CDR3 DNA: TGTGCCAGCAGTTCCCCTGGGTACCCCGGGGAGCAGTACTTC.